A single sample is the source of the 14 T cell receptor beta chains below, sequenced in a study of CD8+CD57+ T cells in acquired aplastic anemia. It was genomic DNA that served as the template for profiling TCR beta VDJ and CDR3. TCRdb used MiXCR to reprocess the reads, holding one entry per CDR3 protein. Of 130,000 or so distinct CDR3 sequences in the sample, 35% to 50% were seen once. The sequencing sample was made of sorted CD4+, CD8+, or CD8+CD57+ T cells (not recorded which) from PBMCs. These receptors originate from a human donor in good health, serving as a control.

This clonotype was observed at least ten times. J is TRBJ2-5 and V is TRBV6-5; TRBD1 is a possible D gene (6 bases). The CDR3 consists of 14 residues. CDR1 is MNHEY and CDR2 is SVGAGI in the germline V gene. The V end lost 5 bases, the J end lost 0 bases, and 10 bases lay between the germline ends. CDR3 nucleotide sequence: TGTGCCAGCAGTGAGAGGGGGAACCAAGAGACCCAGTACTTC. Translating it yields CASSERGNQETQYF.

The chain carries TRBV20-1 and TRBJ1-1; a possible D gene is TRBD1 (6 bases). The CDR3 spans 14 residues. Trimming shortened V by 3 bases and J by 0 bases, and 11 bases separated the two germline ends. CDR1 is DFQATT, CDR2 SNEGSKA, per germline (reference sequence). The CDR3 loop is CSASLGHLNTEAFF. The CDR3 bases are TGCAGTGCTAGCCTGGGACACCTGAACACTGAAGCTTTCTTT.

This clonotype was counted ten times or more. This sequence joins TRBV10-3 and TRBJ2-5; the D call may be TRBD1 or TRBD2 (6 bases each). Germline V gives CDR1 ENHRY, CDR2 SYGVKD. The V end lost 11 bases, the J end lost 3 bases, and 16 bases lay between the germline ends. The CDR3 loop spans 13 amino acids. CDR3 protein: CALGGGSKETQYF. The CDR3 bases are TGTGCCCTCGGAGGGGGATCAAAAGAGACCCAGTACTTC.

In this sample, this clonotype turned up many times. The gene calls are TRBV29-1 and TRBJ1-1; D might be TRBD1 (5 bases). Trimming took off 0 bases at V and 5 bases at J, with 13 bases between the two ends. Germline-derived CDR1 and CDR2 are SQVTM and ANQGSEA. The CDR3 length is 14 residues. The CDR3 DNA reads TGCAGCGTTGAAGAAGCGGGGGGGGGGACTGAAGCTTTCTTT. Its translation: CSVEEAGGGTEAFF.

This chain connects TRBV20-1 to TRBJ2-4; D is perhaps TRBD2 (6 bases). Trimming shortened V by 2 bases and J by 9 bases, and 23 bases separated the two germline ends. This CDR3 has 16 residues. Per germline, CDR1 DFQATT and CDR2 SNEGSKA (reference sequence). DNA of the CDR3: TGCAGTGCTAGATCTCCTTCTGGGGGGTTTGGCGGCATTCAGTACTTC. Translated, it gives CSARSPSGGFGGIQYF.

In this sample, this clonotype turned up many times. The J gene is TRBJ2-1, the V gene TRBV2; 7 nucleotides line up with TRBD2. V was clipped by 6 bases and J by 8 bases; unmatched bases: 13. The germline CDR1 and CDR2 sequences are SNHLY and FYNNEI. CDR3 length: 15 residues. CDR3 bases: TGTGCCAGCAGCCTAGCGGTCCAGGGTAGGGATGAGCAGTTCTTC. The encoded protein is CASSLAVQGRDEQFF.

This clonotype was counted only a few times. This rearrangement joins TRBV7-2 to TRBJ1-6, with 7 bases lining up with TRBD1. Germline CDR1 reads SGHTA; CDR2 reads FQGNSA. This CDR3 contains 15 residues. The trim removed 4 bases at V and 8 bases at J, leaving 8 bases unmatched. CDR3 amino acids: CASSSPGTVYSPLHF. The CDR3 DNA is TGTGCCAGCAGCTCACCCGGGACAGTTTATTCACCCCTCCACTTT.

J is TRBJ1-2 and V is TRBV15; no reliable D call. Germline V gene sequence: CDR1 LNHNV, CDR2 YYDKDF (reference sequence). The CDR3 is made up of 13 amino acids. V was cut by 2 bases and J by 7 bases, with 11 bases left in between. The CDR3 sequence is CATSRSQASGYTF. CDR3 DNA: TGTGCCACCAGCAGATCCCAGGCGTCTGGCTACACCTTC.

This clonotype appeared a few times. V is TRBV9 and J is TRBJ1-2; D not resolved. This CDR3 contains 13 residues. Trimming pared 4 bases from V and 7 bases from J, leaving 14 bases between. Germline lookup yields CDR1 SGDLS and CDR2 YYNGEE. The DNA for the CDR3 is TGTGCCAGCAGCCTGTACGTGGGGAGTGGCTACACCTTC. Protein: CASSLYVGSGYTF.

This clonotype was seen more than once but under ten times. The chain employs TRBV4-3 and TRBJ2-7, with 12 bases identical to TRBD1. Per the germline V gene, CDR1 is LGHNA and CDR2 is YSLEER. CDR3 length: 15 amino acids. The V gene end was trimmed by 0 bases and the J gene end by 6 bases; junction bases not matched to a gene: 3. DNA for the CDR3: TGCGCCAGCAGCCAAGATTGGGACAGGGGGCGCGAGCAGTACTTC. Translated: CASSQDWDRGREQYF.

This clonotype has just a few counts. The chain couples TRBV28 to TRBJ1-4; possible D gene TRBD1, 6 bases. The length of the CDR3 is 15 residues. Trimming left V 3 bases short and J 5 bases short, with 13 bases between. CDR1 MDHEN and CDR2 SYDVKM come from the germline V gene. The DNA for the CDR3 is TGTGCCAGCAGTTTTTCCGGGGGCCCGAATGAAAAACTGTTTTTT. Translation gives CASSFSGGPNEKLFF. The complete variable domain, with remaining parts taken from reference TRBV28 and TRBJ1-4, reads DVKVTQSSRYLVKRTGEKVFLECVQDMDHENMFWYRQDPGLGLRLIYFSYDVKMKEKGDIPEGYSVSREKKERFSLILESASTNQTSMYLCASSFSGGPNEKLFFGSGTQLSVL.

This sequence joins TRBV7-9 and TRBJ1-2; 8 nucleotides line up with TRBD1. V lost 6 bases and J lost 3; bases outside the gene matches: 6. The CDR3 consists of 14 residues. The germline gives CDR1 SEHNR, CDR2 FQNEAQ (reference sequence). The CDR3 here is CASSRTGQDYGYTF. The CDR3 DNA is TGTGCCAGCAGTCGGACGGGACAGGACTATGGCTACACCTTC.

A remark on this clonotype: Just one base apart from a much larger clone, this may be a read error. This chain links TRBV5-8 with TRBJ2-1, with unresolved D. CDR3 length: 14 residues. CDR1 and CDR2 (germline): SGHTS, YDEGEE. The CDR3 nucleotides read TGTGCCAGTACACGACTTAGCTCCTACAATGAGCAGCTCTTC. Translating it yields CASTRLSSYNEQLF.

The table lists this clonotype with many counts. The V gene is TRBV6-5, the J gene TRBJ1-5; unclear D gene. Trimming left V 0 bases short and J 6 bases short, with 6 bases between. This CDR3 has 13 residues. Germline loops: CDR1 MNHEY, CDR2 SVGAGI. The CDR3 DNA reads TGTGCCAGCAGTTACTCCTCGGGTCAGCCCCAGCATTTT. This encodes CASSYSSGQPQHF.